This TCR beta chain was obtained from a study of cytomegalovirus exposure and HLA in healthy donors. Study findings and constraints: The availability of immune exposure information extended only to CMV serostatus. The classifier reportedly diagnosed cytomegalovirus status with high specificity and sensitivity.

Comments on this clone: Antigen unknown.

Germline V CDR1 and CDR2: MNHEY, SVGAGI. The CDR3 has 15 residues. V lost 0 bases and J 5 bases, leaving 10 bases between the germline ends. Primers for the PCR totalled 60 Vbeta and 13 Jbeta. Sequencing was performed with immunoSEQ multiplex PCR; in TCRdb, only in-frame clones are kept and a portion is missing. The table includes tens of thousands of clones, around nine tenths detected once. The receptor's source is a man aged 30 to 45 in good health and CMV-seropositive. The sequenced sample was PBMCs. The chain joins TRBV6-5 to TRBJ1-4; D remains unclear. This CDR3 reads CASSYSPAGNEKLFF. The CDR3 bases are TGTGCCAGCAGTTACTCCCCGGCAGGAAATGAAAAACTGTTTTTT.